This entry features one T cell receptor (beta chain) sequence. Its target is unknown. CDR3 length: 14 residues. The germline gives CDR1 SGHTA, CDR2 FQGNSA. The V and J ends lost 2 bases and 1 base respectively, with 8 bases between them. The data belong to a study of T cell responses to AZD1222 COVID-19 vaccine. Study summary: Second-dose schedules of about 4 or about 12 weeks were combined. Study results and limitations: Clonal diversity may have been underestimated, and the donors were mostly white British, with more females than males. Baseline serology detected seropositivity in only six AZD1222 recipients. The repertoires were collected only after the peak T cell response.

Sequenced by immunoSEQ multiplex PCR; TCRdb stores in-frame clones only, minus some. The data contain 99,000 or so clones, nearly 90% of them seen just once; the ten biggest clones take up around 2.7%. The rearrangement joins TRBV7-2 to TRBJ2-5; D is undetermined. The receptor was isolated from an adult in good health. The sequences come from peripheral blood, collected on day 0 of AZD1222 vaccination. The CDR3 nucleotides are TGTGCCAGCAGCTTACGGAGCAGCCAAGAGACCCAGTACTTC. Residues: CASSLRSSQETQYF.